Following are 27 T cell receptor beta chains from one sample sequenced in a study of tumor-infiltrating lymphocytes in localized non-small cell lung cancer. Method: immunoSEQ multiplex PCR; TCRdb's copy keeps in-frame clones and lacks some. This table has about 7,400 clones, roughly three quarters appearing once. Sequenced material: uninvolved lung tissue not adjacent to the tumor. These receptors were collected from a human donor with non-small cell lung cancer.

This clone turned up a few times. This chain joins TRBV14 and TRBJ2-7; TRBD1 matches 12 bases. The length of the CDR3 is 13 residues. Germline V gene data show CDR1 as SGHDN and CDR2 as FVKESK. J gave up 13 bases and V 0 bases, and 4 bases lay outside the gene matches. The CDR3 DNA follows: TGTGCCAGCAGCCAAGATCACGGGACAGGGGGCTACTTC. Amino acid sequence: CASSQDHGTGGYF.

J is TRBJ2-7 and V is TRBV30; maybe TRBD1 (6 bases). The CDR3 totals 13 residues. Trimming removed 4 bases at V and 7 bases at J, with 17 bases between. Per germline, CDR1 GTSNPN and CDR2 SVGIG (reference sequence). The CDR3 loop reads CAWNSQGRREQYF. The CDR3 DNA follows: TGTGCCTGGAACTCACAGGGTCGGCGGGAGCAGTACTTC.

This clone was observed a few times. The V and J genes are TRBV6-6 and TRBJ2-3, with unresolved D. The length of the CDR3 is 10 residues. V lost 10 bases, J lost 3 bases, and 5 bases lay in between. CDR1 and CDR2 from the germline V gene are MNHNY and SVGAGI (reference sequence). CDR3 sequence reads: CAKRTDTQYF. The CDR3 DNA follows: TGTGCCAAAAGAACAGATACGCAGTATTTT.

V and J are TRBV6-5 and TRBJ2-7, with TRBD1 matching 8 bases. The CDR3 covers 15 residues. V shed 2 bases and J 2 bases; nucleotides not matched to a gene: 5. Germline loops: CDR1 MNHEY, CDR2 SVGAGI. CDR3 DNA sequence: TGTGCCAGCAGTTACCGAGGACAGGGCACCTACGAGCAGTACTTC. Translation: CASSYRGQGTYEQYF.

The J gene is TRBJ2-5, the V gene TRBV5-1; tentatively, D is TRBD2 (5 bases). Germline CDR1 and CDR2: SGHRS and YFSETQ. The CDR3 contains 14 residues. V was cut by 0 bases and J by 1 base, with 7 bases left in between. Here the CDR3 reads CASSLVSAQETQYF. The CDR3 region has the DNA TGCGCCAGCAGCTTGGTTAGCGCCCAAGAGACCCAGTACTTC.

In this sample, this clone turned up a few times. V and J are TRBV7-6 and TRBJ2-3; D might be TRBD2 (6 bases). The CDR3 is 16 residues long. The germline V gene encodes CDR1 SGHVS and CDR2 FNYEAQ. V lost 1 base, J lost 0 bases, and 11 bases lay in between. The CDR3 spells CASSLEGSGSTDTQYF. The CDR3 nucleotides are TGTGCCAGCAGCTTAGAGGGTAGCGGTAGCACAGATACGCAGTATTTT.

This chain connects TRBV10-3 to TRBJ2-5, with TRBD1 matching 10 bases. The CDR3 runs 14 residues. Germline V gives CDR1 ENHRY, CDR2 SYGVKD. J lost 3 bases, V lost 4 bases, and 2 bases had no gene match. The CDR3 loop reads CAISGGTGEETQYF. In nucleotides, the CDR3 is TGTGCCATCAGTGGGGGGACAGGGGAAGAGACCCAGTACTTC.

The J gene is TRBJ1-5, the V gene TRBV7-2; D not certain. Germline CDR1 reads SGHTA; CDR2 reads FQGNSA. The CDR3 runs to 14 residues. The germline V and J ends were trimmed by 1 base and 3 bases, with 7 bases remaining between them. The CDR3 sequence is CASSLGGFNQPQHF. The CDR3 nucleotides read TGTGCCAGCAGCTTAGGAGGGTTCAATCAGCCCCAGCATTTT.

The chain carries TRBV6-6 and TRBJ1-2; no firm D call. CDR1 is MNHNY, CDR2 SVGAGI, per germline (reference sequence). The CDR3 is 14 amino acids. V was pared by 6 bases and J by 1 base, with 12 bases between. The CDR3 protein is CASRSIAVNYGYTF. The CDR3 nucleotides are TGTGCCAGCAGATCCATTGCGGTTAACTATGGCTACACCTTC.

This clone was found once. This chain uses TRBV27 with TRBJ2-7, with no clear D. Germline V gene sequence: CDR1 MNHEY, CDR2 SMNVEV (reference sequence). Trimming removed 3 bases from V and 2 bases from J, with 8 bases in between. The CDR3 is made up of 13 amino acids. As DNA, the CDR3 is TGTGCCAGCAGTTTTGGCCGACCCTACGAGCAGTACTTC. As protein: CASSFGRPYEQYF.

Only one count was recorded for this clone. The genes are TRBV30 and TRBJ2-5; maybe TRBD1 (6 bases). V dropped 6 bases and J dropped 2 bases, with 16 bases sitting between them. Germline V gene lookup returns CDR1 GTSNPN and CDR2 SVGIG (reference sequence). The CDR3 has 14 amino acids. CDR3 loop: CACSPMDSQETQYF. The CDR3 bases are TGTGCCTGCAGTCCAATGGACAGTCAAGAGACCCAGTACTTC.

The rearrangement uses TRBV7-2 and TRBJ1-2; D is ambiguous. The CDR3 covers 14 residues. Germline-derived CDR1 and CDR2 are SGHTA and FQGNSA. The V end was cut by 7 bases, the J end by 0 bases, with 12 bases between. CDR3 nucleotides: TGTGCCAGCACCGTCGACATTGCTAACTATGGCTACACCTTC. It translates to CASTVDIANYGYTF.

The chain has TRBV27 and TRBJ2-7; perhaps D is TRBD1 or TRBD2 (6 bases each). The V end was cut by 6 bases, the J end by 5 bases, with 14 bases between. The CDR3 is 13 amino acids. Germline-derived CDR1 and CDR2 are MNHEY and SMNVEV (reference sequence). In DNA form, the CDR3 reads TGTGCCAGCAGGCTAGGGGGGAGCGACGAGCAGTACTTC. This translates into CASRLGGSDEQYF.

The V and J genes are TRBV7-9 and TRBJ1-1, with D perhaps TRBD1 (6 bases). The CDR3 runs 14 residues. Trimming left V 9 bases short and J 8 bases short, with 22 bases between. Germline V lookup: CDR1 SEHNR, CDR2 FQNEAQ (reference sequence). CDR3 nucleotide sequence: TGTGCCAGTCAGGGGCAGGGATGGCTTGGAGAAGCTTTCTTT. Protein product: CASQGQGWLGEAFF.

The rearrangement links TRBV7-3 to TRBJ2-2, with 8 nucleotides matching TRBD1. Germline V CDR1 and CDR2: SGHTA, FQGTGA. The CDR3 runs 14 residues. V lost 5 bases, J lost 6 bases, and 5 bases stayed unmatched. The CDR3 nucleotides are TGTGCCAGCAGCCGAGACAGGGGTGCCGGGGAGCTGTTTTTT. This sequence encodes CASSRDRGAGELFF.

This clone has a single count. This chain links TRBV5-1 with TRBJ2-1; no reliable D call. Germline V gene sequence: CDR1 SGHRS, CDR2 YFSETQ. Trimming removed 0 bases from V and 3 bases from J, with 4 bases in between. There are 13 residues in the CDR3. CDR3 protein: CASSLDYYNEQFF. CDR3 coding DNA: TGCGCCAGCAGCTTGGACTACTACAATGAGCAGTTCTTC. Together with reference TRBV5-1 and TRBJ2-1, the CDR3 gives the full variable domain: KAGVTQTPRYLIKTRGQQVTLSCSPISGHRSVSWYQQTPGQGLQFLFEYFSETQRNKGNFPGRFSGRQFSNSRSEMNVSTLELGDSALYLCASSLDYYNEQFFGPGTRLTVL.

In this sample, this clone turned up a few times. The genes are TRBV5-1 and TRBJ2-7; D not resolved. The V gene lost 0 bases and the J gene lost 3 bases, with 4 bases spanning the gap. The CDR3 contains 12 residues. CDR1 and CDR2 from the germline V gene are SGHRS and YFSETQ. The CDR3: CASSLDRYEQYF. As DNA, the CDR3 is TGCGCCAGCAGCTTGGACCGCTACGAGCAGTACTTC.

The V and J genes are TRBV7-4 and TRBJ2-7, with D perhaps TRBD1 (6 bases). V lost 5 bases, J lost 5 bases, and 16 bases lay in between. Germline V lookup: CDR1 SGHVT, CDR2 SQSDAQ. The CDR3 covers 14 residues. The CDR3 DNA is TGTGCCAGCAGCCCAAGAGAGGGGGTCCACGAGCAGTACTTC. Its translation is CASSPREGVHEQYF.

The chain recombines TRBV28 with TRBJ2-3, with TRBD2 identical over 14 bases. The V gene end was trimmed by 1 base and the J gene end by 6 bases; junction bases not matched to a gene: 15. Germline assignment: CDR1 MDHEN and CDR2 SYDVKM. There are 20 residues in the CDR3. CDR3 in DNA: TGTGCCAGCAGTTTATCAGGGACTAGCGGGAGTGAGTCAGTGGTGGATACGCAGTATTTT. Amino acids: CASSLSGTSGSESVVDTQYF. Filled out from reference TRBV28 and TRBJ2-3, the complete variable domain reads DVKVTQSSRYLVKRTGEKVFLECVQDMDHENMFWYRQDPGLGLRLIYFSYDVKMKEKGDIPEGYSVSREKKERFSLILESASTNQTSMYLCASSLSGTSGSESVVDTQYFGPGTRLTVL.

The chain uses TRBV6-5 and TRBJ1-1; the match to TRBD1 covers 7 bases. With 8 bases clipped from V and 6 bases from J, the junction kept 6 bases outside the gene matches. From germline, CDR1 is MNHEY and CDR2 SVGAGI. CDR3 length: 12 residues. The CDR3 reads CASSRGGAEAFF. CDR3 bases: TGTGCCAGCTCCAGGGGGGGAGCTGAAGCTTTCTTT.

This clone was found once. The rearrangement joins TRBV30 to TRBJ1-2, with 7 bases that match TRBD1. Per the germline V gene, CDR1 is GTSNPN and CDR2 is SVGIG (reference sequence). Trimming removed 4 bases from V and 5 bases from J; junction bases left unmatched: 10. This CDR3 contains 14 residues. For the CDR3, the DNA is TGTGCCTGGACCACGGGACAGTTCGAGTATGGCTACACCTTC. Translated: CAWTTGQFEYGYTF.

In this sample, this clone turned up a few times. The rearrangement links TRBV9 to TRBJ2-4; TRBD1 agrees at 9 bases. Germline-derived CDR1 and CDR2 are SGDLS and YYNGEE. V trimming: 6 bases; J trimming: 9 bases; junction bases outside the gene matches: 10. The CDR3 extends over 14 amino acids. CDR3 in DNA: TGTGCCAGCACTCCCCGGGACAGGGAGGGCATTCAGTACTTC. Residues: CASTPRDREGIQYF.

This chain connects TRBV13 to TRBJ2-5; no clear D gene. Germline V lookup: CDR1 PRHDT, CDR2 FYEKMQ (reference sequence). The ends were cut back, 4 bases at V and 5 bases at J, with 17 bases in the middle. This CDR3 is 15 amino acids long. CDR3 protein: CASSYGASLGETQYF. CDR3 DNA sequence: TGTGCCAGCAGCTATGGTGCCTCCTTGGGGGAGACCCAGTACTTC.

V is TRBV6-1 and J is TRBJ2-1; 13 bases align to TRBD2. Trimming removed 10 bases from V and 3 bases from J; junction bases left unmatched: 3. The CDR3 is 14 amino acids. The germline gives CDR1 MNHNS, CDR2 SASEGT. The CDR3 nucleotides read TGTGCCACCAGGACTAGCGGGGGCTACAATGAGCAGTTCTTC. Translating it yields CATRTSGGYNEQFF.

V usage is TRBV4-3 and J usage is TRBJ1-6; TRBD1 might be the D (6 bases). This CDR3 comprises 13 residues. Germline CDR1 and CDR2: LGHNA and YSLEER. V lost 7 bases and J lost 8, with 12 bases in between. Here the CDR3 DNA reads TGCGCCAGCAAAGGGGGTGGAGATTCACCCCTCCACTTT. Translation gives CASKGGGDSPLHF.

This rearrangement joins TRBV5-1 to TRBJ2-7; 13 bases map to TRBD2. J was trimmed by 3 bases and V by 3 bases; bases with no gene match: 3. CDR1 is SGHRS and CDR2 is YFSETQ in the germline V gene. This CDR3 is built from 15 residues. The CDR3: CASSSGTSGIYEQYF. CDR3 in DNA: TGCGCCAGCAGCTCAGGGACTAGCGGGATCTACGAGCAGTACTTC.

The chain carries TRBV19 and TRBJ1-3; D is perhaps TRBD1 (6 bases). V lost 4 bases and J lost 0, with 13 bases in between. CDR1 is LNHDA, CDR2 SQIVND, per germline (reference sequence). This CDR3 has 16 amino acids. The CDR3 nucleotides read TGTGCCAGTAGTACCCTCGGGGGCTCCTCTGGAAACACCATATATTTT. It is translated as CASSTLGGSSGNTIYF.